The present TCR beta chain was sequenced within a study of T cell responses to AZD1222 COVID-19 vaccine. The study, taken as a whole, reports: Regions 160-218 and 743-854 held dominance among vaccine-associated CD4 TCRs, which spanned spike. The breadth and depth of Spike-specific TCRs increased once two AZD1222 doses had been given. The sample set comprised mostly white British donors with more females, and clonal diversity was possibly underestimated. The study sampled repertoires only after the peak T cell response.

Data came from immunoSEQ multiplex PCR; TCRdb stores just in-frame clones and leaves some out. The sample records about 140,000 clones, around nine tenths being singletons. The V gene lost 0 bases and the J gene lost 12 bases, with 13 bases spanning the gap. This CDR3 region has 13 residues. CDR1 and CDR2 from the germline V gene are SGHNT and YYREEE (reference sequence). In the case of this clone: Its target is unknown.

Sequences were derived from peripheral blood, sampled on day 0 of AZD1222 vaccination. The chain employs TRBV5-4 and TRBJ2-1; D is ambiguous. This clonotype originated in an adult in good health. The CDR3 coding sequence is TGTGCCAGCAGCTTGGATGGCTCCAAGGGGCAGTTCTTC. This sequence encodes CASSLDGSKGQFF.